This T cell receptor beta chain was sequenced during a study of T cell responses to AZD1222 COVID-19 vaccine. TCRdb's copy holds only in-frame clones and misses some; the assay was immunoSEQ multiplex PCR. The repertoire holds approximately 110,000 clones, with about nine tenths as singletons. This CDR3 spans 18 amino acids. Germline assignment: CDR1 SGHTA and CDR2 FQGNSA. The V and J ends lost 5 bases and 4 bases, in that order; junction bases with no gene match: 11. J is TRBJ2-3 and V is TRBV7-2; 14 nucleotides align to TRBD2. This clonotype was sampled from an adult in good health. Sequenced here: peripheral blood, sampled on day 0 of AZD1222 vaccination. CDR3: CASSTYSTSGGAADTQYF. The CDR3 DNA sequence: TGTGCCAGCAGCACCTACTCGACTAGCGGGGGGGCCGCAGATACGCAGTATTTT.